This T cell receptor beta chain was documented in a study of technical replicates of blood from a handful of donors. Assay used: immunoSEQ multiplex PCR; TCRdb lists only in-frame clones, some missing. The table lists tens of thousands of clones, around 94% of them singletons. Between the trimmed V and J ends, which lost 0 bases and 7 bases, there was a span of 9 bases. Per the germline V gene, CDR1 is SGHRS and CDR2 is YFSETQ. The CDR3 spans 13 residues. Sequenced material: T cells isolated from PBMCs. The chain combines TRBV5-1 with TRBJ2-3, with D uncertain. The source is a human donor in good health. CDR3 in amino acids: CASSLGFGNTQYF. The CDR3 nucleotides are TGCGCCAGCAGCTTGGGTTTCGGTAATACGCAGTATTTT.